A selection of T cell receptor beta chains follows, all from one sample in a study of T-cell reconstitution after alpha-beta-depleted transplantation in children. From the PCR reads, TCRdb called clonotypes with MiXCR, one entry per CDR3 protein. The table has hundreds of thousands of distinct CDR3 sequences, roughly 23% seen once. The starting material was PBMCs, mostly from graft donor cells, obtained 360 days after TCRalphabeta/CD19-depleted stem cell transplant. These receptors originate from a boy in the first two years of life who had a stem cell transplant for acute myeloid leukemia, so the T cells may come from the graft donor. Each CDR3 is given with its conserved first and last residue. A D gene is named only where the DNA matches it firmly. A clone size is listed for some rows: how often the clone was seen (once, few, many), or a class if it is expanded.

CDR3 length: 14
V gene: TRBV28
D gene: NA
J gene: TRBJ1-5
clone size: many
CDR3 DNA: TGTGCCAGCAGCCAATCCTATAGCAATCAGCCCCAGCATTTT
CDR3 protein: CASSQSYSNQPQHF

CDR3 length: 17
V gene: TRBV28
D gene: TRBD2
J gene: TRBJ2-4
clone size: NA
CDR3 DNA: TGTGCCAGCAGCCCCGCTAGCGGGGTTATAGCCAAAAACATTCAGTACTTC
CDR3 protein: CASSPASGVIAKNIQYF

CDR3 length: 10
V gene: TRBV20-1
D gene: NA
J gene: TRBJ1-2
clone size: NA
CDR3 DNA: TGCAGTGCTAGGAGCGGGGAGGGACACTTC
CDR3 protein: CSARSGEGHF

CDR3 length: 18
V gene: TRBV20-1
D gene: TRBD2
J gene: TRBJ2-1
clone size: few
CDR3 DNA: TGCAGTGCTAGAGATCCGGCTTCGGGGGGGGCCGTGAACAATGAGCAGTTCTTC
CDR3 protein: CSARDPASGGAVNNEQFF

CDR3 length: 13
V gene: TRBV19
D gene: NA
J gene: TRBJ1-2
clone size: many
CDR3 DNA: TGTGCCAGTAGGTCGCAGGTTGTCTATGGCTACACCTTC
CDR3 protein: CASRSQVVYGYTF

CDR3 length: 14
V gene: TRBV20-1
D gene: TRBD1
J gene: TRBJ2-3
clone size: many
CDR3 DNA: TGCAGTGCTCAGGACAGGGGCAGCACAGATACGCAGTATTTT
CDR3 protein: CSAQDRGSTDTQYF

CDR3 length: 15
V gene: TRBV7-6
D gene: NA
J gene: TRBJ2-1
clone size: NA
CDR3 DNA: TGTGCCAGCAGCTTAGTCCCTATTTTACAATCTGAGCAGTTCTTC
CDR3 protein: CASSLVPILQSEQFF

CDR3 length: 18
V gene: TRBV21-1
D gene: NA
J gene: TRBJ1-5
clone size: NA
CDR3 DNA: TGTGCCAGCAGCTACCTGACCGCGGGTAACAGGGAGGATAAGCCCCAGCATTTT
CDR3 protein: CASSYLTAGNREDKPQHF

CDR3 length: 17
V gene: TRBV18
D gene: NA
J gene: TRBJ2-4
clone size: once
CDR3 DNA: TGTGCCAGCTCACCTGGGATCCCGGGGGCCGATCAAAACATTCAGTACTTC
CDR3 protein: CASSPGIPGADQNIQYF

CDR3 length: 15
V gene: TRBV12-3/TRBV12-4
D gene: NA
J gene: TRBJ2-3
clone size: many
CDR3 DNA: TGTGCCAGCAGTTTTAGCGAATTCTTCACAGATACGCAGTATTTT
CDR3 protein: CASSFSEFFTDTQYF

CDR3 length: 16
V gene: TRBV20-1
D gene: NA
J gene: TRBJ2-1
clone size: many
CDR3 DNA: TGCAGTGCTCGAGTCCGAGAAAAGAGCTCCTACAATGAGCAGTTCTTC
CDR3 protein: CSARVREKSSYNEQFF

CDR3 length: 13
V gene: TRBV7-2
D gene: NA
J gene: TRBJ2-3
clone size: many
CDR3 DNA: TGTGCCAGCACCCTCTTCCGGACAGATACGCAGTATTTT
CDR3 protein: CASTLFRTDTQYF

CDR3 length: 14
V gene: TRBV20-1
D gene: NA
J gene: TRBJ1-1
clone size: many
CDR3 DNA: TGCAGTGCTAGAGATCTTTTCATGAACACTGAAGCTTTCTTT
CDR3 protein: CSARDLFMNTEAFF

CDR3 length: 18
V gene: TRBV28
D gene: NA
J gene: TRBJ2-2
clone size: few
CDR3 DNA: TGTGCCAGCAGTTTTTTGGTTCTCGGTAGCCAATACACCGGGGAGCTGTTTTTT
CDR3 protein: CASSFLVLGSQYTGELFF

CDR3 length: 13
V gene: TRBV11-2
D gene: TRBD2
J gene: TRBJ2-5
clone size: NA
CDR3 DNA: TGTGCCAGCAGAGGGACTAGCGGAGAGACCCAGTACTTC
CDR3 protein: CASRGTSGETQYF

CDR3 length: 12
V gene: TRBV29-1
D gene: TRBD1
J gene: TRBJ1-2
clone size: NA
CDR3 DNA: TGCAGCGCCCGGGAGGGGGCCGGTGGCTACACCTTC
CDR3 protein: CSAREGAGGYTF

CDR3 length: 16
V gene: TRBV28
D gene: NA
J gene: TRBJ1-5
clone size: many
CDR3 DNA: TGTGCCAGCACCAATAGTGGGGGGCGCGTCAATCAGCCCCAGCATTTT
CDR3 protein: CASTNSGGRVNQPQHF

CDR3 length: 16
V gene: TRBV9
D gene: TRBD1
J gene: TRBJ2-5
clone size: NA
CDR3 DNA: TGTGCCAGCAGCGCGTTTGACAGGGGGAGCCAAGAGACCCAGTACTTC
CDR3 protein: CASSAFDRGSQETQYF

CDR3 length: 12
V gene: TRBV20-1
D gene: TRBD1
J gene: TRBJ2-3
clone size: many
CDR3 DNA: TGCAGTGCTGAGGGGGCTGCCGATACGCAGTATTTT
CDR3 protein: CSAEGAADTQYF

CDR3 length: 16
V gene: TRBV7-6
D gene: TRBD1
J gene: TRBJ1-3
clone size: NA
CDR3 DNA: TGTGCCAGCAGCTCTTTGACAGGGGTCCCAACTGTTGCCGTATATTTT
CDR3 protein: CASSSLTGVPTVAVYF

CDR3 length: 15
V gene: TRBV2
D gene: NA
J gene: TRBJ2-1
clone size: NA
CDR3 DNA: TGTGCCAGCAAGTCCGGGGGGCCGATTAGCACTGAGCAGTTCTTC
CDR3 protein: CASKSGGPISTEQFF

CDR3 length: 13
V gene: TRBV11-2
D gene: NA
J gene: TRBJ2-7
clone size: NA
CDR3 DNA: TGTGCCAGCAGCTTAGCCCAGGACTACGAGCAGTACTTC
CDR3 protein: CASSLAQDYEQYF

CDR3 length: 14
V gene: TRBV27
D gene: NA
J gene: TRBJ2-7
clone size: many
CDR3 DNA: TGTGCCAGCAGTTACCTGGGGGCTTCCTACGAGCAGTACTTC
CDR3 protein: CASSYLGASYEQYF